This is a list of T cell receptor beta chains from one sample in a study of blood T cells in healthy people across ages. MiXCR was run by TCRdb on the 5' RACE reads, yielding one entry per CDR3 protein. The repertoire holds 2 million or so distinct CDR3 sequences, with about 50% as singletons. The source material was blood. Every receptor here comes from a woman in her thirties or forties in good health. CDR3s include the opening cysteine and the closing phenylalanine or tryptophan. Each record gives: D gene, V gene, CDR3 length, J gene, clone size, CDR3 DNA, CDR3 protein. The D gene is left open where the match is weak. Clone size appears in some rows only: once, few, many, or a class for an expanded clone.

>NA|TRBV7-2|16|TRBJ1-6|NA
TGTGCCAGCAGCTTAGGAATCCCGGGTAGAGGATCACCCCTCCACTTT
CASSLGIPGRGSPLHF
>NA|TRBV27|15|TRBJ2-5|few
TGTGCCAGCAGTCGGGGGACGGCAGCACAAGAGACCCAGTACTTC
CASSRGTAAQETQYF
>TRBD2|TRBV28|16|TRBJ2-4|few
TGTGCCAGCAGACCCACTAGCGGGGGGGCCTTGAACATTCAGTACTTC
CASRPTSGGALNIQYF
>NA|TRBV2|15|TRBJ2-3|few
TGTGCCAGCAGTGAAGACGGAAGACCGACAGATACGCAGTATTTT
CASSEDGRPTDTQYF
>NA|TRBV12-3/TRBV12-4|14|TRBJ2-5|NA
TGTGCCAGCAGTTTCCGGGACTTGGAGGAGACCCAGTACTTC
CASSFRDLEETQYF
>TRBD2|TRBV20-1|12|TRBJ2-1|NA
TGCAGTGCTGTCGGGGGGAGTAATGAGCAGTTCTTC
CSAVGGSNEQFF
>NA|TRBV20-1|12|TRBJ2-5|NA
TGCAGTGCTGGAAAAGAGCGGGACAGAGAGTACTTC
CSAGKERDREYF
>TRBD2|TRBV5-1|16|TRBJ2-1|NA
TGCGCCAGCAATCCCAGAGGTGGGGGGGGTTACAATGAGCAGTTCTTC
CASNPRGGGGYNEQFF
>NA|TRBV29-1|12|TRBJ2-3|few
TGCAGCACCCAACCCAGCACAGATACGCAGTATTTT
CSTQPSTDTQYF
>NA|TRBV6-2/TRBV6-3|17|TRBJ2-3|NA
TGTGCCAGCAGTTATATCTTTCTCGGGACAAGTGAAGATACGCAGTATTTT
CASSYIFLGTSEDTQYF
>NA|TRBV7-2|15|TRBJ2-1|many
TGTGCCAGCAGCCAGCGGACGAGCTCCTACAATGAGCAGTTCTTC
CASSQRTSSYNEQFF
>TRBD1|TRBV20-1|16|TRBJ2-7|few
TGCAGTGCTAGCCCGATACGACAGGGGGCTCGGAACGAGCAGTACTTC
CSASPIRQGARNEQYF
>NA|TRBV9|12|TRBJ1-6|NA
TGTGCCAGCAGCGTAAATGGGGATGCCCTCCACTTT
CASSVNGDALHF
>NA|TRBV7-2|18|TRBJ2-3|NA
TGTGCCAGCAGCCTACAAGGAAGGGCAGCCCCTAGCACAGATACGCAGTATTTT
CASSLQGRAAPSTDTQYF
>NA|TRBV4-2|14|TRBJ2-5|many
TGTGCCAGCAGCCAAGACAGGAGAGAAGAGACCCAGTACTTC
CASSQDRREETQYF
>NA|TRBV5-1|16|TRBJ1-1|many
TGCGCCAGCAGCTTGCCCCAGGGGAAGATGAGGACTGAAGCTTTCTTT
CASSLPQGKMRTEAFF
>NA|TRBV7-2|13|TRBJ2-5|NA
TGTGCCAGCAGCAACGGGGTTCAAGAGACCCAGTACTTC
CASSNGVQETQYF
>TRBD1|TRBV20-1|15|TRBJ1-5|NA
TGCGCCGCCTCCGAAGGGACAGGGATAAATCAGCCCCAGCATTTT
CAASEGTGINQPQHF
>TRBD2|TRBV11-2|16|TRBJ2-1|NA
TGTGCCAGCAGCCTCTTCCGGGGGGACTCCTACAATGAGCAGTTCTTC
CASSLFRGDSYNEQFF
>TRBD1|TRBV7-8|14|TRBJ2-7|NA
TGTGCCAGCAGCTTTAGACCAGGGGGCGGCGAGCAGTACTTC
CASSFRPGGGEQYF